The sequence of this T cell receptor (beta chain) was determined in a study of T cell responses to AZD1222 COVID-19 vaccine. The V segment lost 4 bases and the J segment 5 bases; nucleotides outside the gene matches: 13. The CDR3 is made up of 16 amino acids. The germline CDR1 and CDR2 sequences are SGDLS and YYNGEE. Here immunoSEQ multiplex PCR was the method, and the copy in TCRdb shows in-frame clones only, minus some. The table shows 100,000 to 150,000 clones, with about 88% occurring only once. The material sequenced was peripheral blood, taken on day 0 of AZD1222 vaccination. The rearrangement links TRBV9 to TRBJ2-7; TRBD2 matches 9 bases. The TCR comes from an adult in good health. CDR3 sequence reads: CASSSTFAGGWDEQYF. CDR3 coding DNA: TGTGCCAGCAGCTCGACCTTCGCGGGGGGGTGGGACGAGCAGTACTTC. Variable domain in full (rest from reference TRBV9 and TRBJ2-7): DSGVTQTPKHLITATGQRVTLRCSPRSGDLSVYWYQQSLDQGLQFLIQYYNGEERAKGNILERFSAQQFPDLHSELNLSSLELGDSALYFCASSSTFAGGWDEQYFGPGTRLTVT.